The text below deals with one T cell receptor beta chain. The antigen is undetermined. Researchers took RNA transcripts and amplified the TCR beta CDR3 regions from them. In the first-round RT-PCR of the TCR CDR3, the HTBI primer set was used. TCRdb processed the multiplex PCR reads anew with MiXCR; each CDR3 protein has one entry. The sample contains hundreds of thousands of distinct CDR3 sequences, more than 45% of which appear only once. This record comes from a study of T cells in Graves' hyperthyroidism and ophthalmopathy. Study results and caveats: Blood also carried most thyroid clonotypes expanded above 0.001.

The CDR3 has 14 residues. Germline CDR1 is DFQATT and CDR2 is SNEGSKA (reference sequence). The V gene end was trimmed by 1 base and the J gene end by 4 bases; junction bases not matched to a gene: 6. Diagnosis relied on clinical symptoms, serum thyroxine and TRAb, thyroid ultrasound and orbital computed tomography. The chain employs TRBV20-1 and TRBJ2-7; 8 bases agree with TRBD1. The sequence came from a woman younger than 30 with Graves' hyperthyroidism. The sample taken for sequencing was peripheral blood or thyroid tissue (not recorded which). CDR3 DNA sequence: TGCAGTGCTAGAGGGGTGGGACAGGCTTACGAGCAGTACTTC. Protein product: CSARGVGQAYEQYF.